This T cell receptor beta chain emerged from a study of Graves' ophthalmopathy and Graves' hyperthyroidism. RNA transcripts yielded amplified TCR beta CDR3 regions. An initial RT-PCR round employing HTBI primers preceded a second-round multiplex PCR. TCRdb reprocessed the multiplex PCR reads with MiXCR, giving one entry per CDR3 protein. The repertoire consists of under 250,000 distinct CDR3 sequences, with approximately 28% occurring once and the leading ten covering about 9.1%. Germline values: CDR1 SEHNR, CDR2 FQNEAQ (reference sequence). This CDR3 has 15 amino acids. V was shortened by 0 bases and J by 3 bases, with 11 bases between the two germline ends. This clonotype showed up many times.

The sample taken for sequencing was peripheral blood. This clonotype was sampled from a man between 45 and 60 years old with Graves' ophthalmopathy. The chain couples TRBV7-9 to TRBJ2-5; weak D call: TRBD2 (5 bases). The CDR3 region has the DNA TGTGCCAGCAGCTTAGCGGGAGTTAGGAAAGAGACCCAGTACTTC. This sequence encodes CASSLAGVRKETQYF.